This TCR beta chain was captured in a study of T cells after somatic rescue of genetic block. The CDR3 totals 18 residues. Trimming cost V 5 bases and J 1 base; bases outside gene matches: 9. CDR1 and CDR2 from the germline V gene are SGHTA and FQGNSA. TCRdb's copy holds only in-frame clones and misses some; the assay was immunoSEQ multiplex PCR. The table lists approximately 78,000 clones, approximately 91% of them singletons. The source is a young man. The chain has TRBV7-2 and TRBJ2-7, with 15 bases aligning to TRBD2. Sequencing input: peripheral blood mononuclear cells (PBMCs). Here the CDR3 DNA reads TGTGCCAGCAGCAGGCGACTGGGACTAGCGGGAGGATCCTACGAGCAGTACTTC. Amino acid sequence: CASSRRLGLAGGSYEQYF.